A single sample is the source of the 30 T cell receptor beta chains below, sequenced in a study of CD8+ T cells in alopecia areata. Alopecia areata patients provided lesional scalp punch biopsies and peripheral blood, both collected for the study. cDNA prepared by RNA extraction and subsequent reverse transcription served as the template for sequencing. Assay: immunoSEQ multiplex PCR; the TCRdb copy retains only in-frame clones and omits some. This table has 6,500 to 7,500 clones, roughly 67% appearing once. The sample in question was skin, obtained at week 0. The receptors shown here come from a human donor with alopecia areata.

The gene calls are TRBV2 and TRBJ2-1; 8 bases line up with TRBD2. J gave up 7 bases and V 4 bases, and 3 bases lay outside the gene matches. The CDR3 covers 13 residues. Per the germline V gene, CDR1 is SNHLY and CDR2 is FYNNEI. The CDR3 reads CASSAPSGNEQFF. DNA for the CDR3: TGTGCCAGCAGTGCTCCTAGCGGGAATGAGCAGTTCTTC.

The gene calls are TRBV7-9 and TRBJ1-1, with D uncertain. Germline CDR1 SEHNR, CDR2 FQNEAQ (reference sequence). Between the trimmed V and J ends, which lost 2 bases and 10 bases, there was a span of 11 bases. The CDR3 contains 12 residues. This CDR3 is CASSLRPLIAFF. The CDR3 nucleotides read TGTGCCAGCAGCTTACGGCCTCTGATAGCTTTCTTT.

The CDR3 DNA follows: TGTGCCAGCAGTGCCGGTTTCCGGGACAGGGGGCAGACTGAAGCTTTCTTT. It encodes CASSAGFRDRGQTEAFF. V gene TRBV6-1 combines with J gene TRBJ1-1; 12 bases fit TRBD1. Germline lookup yields CDR1 MNHNS and CDR2 SASEGT. This CDR3 region has 17 residues. After removal of 4 bases from V and 5 bases from J, the junction contained 11 bases not matched to a gene.

This chain uses TRBV28 with TRBJ1-2; 8 nucleotides agree with TRBD1. This CDR3 spans 12 amino acids. In germline, CDR1 is MDHEN, CDR2 SYDVKM. V trimming: 9 bases; J trimming: 4 bases; junction bases outside the gene matches: 4. The CDR3 reads CASGQGLYGYTF. DNA of the CDR3: TGTGCCAGTGGACAGGGCCTCTATGGCTACACCTTC.

The chain carries TRBV4-3 and TRBJ2-7; no clear D. Germline V CDR1 and CDR2: LGHNA, YSLEER. The CDR3 extends over 15 amino acids. V was clipped by 2 bases and J by 2 bases, with 13 bases between them. The CDR3 coding sequence is TGCGCCAGCAGCCAAACGGCCGCAGCCACCTACGAGCAGTACTTC. Protein: CASSQTAAATYEQYF.

Within the sample, this clone is large (0.1 to 1%). V is TRBV5-6 and J is TRBJ2-7; D ambiguous. The CDR3 totals 15 residues. Germline V gives CDR1 SGHDT, CDR2 YYEEEE. V was cut by 4 bases and J by 0 bases, with 14 bases left in between. The CDR3 DNA follows: TGTGCCAGCAGCGTCGACATGACCTACTCCTACGAGCAGTACTTC. This translates into CASSVDMTYSYEQYF.

The chain carries TRBV7-3 and TRBJ2-3, with 10 bases lining up with TRBD2. With V trimmed by 3 bases and J by 3 bases, 9 bases remained unmatched. CDR3 length: 17 residues. From germline, CDR1 is SGHTA and CDR2 FQGTGA. CDR3 sequence (DNA): TGTGCCAGCAGCTTTTTACCAGCGGGGGGGCGGACAGATACGCAGTATTTT. Amino acid sequence: CASSFLPAGGRTDTQYF. The entire variable domain, with the rest obtained from reference TRBV7-3 and TRBJ2-3, is as follows: GAGVSQTPSNKVTEKGKYVELRCDPISGHTALYWYRQSLGQGPEFLIYFQGTGAADDSGLPNDRFFAVRPEGSVSTLKIQRTERGDSAVYLCASSFLPAGGRTDTQYFGPGTRLTVL.

This clone was counted a few times. This sequence joins TRBV5-5 and TRBJ2-5; 7 bases agree with TRBD1. The J call may be wrong; the DNA end is better matched by TRBJ2-7. The CDR3 has 13 amino acids. Germline-derived CDR1 and CDR2 are SGHKS and YYEKEE (reference sequence). DNA for the CDR3: TGTGCCAGCAGCCTTGGGACAGCCCACGAGCAGTACTTC. Translating it yields CASSLGTAHEQYF.

The chain has TRBV29-1 and TRBJ2-1, with TRBD1 as a possible D gene (5 bases). This CDR3 is built from 15 residues. From germline, CDR1 is SQVTM and CDR2 ANQGSEA. V lost 2 bases and J 5 bases, leaving 16 bases between the germline ends. The CDR3 region is CSVEMGQTPNNEQFF. CDR3 bases: TGCAGCGTTGAAATGGGGCAGACCCCAAACAATGAGCAGTTCTTC.

V is TRBV5-6 and J is TRBJ2-3; 13 positions match TRBD2. CDR3 length: 17 amino acids. Trimming at V came to 4 bases and at J to 2 bases, leaving 7 bases not matched to a gene. The germline gives CDR1 SGHDT, CDR2 YYEEEE. CDR3 nucleotides: TGTGCCAGCAGCGGGGGACTAGCGGGACGGGACACAGATACGCAGTATTTT. Protein product: CASSGGLAGRDTDTQYF.

The chain uses TRBV18 and TRBJ2-7; the D gene is possibly TRBD1 (6 bases). Trimming removed 3 bases at V and 3 bases at J, with 15 bases between. The CDR3 contains 15 residues. Germline V CDR1 and CDR2: KGHSH, LQKENI. In DNA form, the CDR3 reads TGTGCCAGCTCACCCTCCTCAACAGGGAACTACGAGCAGTACTTC. Amino acid sequence: CASSPSSTGNYEQYF.

Here the CDR3 DNA reads TGTGCCAGCAGCTTAGCGCGCGGCTTCGTGGGCACCGGGGAGCTGTTTTTT. It translates to CASSLARGFVGTGELFF. This chain uses TRBV7-9 with TRBJ2-2; no definite D call. V was cut by 0 bases and J by 4 bases, with 15 bases left in between. The CDR3 has 17 residues. Germline V gene lookup returns CDR1 SEHNR and CDR2 FQNEAQ (reference sequence). Full variable domain (outside the CDR3, taken from reference TRBV7-9 and TRBJ2-2): DTGVSQNPRHKITKRGQNVTFRCDPISEHNRLYWYRQTLGQGPEFLTYFQNEAQLEKSRLLSDRFSAERPKGSFSTLEIQRTEQGDSAMYLCASSLARGFVGTGELFFGEGSRLTVL.

The rearrangement uses TRBV7-9 and TRBJ2-3, with 8 bases aligning to TRBD2. V lost 0 bases to trimming and J lost 2 bases; unmatched junction nucleotides: 1. Germline lookup yields CDR1 SEHNR and CDR2 FQNEAQ (reference sequence). This CDR3 spans 15 amino acids. CDR3 DNA: TGTGCCAGCAGCTTAGCTAGCGGGGACACAGATACGCAGTATTTT. As protein: CASSLASGDTDTQYF.

V is TRBV4-1 and J is TRBJ2-1; no reliable D call. Germline CDR1 is MGHRA and CDR2 is YSYEKL. V lost 1 base and J 3 bases, leaving 13 bases between the germline ends. The length of the CDR3 is 16 residues. The CDR3 DNA follows: TGCGCCAGCAGCCAAGTGGACCTGATCTACTACAATGAGCAGTTCTTC. As protein: CASSQVDLIYYNEQFF.

The gene calls are TRBV6-5 and TRBJ2-3; D possibly corresponds to TRBD1 (6 bases). This CDR3 is 16 amino acids long. Germline assignment: CDR1 MNHEY and CDR2 SVGAGI. Trimming took off 3 bases at V and 1 base at J, with 14 bases between the two ends. This CDR3 is CASSYQQGMGTDTQYF. In DNA, the CDR3 is TGTGCCAGCAGTTATCAACAGGGTATGGGCACAGATACGCAGTATTTT.

The V gene is TRBV2, the J gene TRBJ2-1; D might be TRBD2 (6 bases). The CDR3 loop spans 15 amino acids. V lost 6 bases and J lost 4, with 16 bases in between. CDR1 is SNHLY, CDR2 FYNNEI, per germline. This CDR3 reads CASSPPAGLYNEQFF. CDR3 DNA: TGTGCCAGCAGCCCTCCAGCGGGCCTTTACAATGAGCAGTTCTTC. Combining the CDR3 with reference TRBV2 and TRBJ2-1 gives the whole variable domain EPEVTQTPSHQVTQMGQEVILRCVPISNHLYFYWYRQILGQKVEFLVSFYNNEISEKSEIFDDQFSVERPDGSNFTLKIRSTKLEDSAMYFCASSPPAGLYNEQFFGPGTRLTVL.

V usage is TRBV7-2 and J usage is TRBJ2-3, with 10 positions matching TRBD2. Germline V gene sequence: CDR1 SGHTA, CDR2 FQGNSA. This CDR3 is 16 amino acids long. J lost 0 bases, V lost 5 bases, and 5 bases had no gene match. The DNA for the CDR3 is TGTGCCAGCAGCACGGCAGCGGGGGGGAGCACAGATACGCAGTATTTT. The encoded protein is CASSTAAGGSTDTQYF.

The sample holds one count of this clone. The chain has TRBV20-1 and TRBJ2-7; D is unclear. Germline CDR1 DFQATT, CDR2 SNEGSKA (reference sequence). The CDR3 loop spans 11 amino acids. The V and J ends lost 6 bases and 4 bases respectively, with 10 bases between them. The CDR3 loop is CSANRKYEQYF. CDR3 coding DNA: TGCAGTGCCAACCGCAAGTACGAGCAGTACTTC.

The V and J genes are TRBV6-1 and TRBJ2-5; D is uncertain. Looked up from germline, CDR1 is MNHNS and CDR2 is SASEGT. The V and J ends lost 6 bases and 3 bases respectively, with 8 bases between them. This CDR3 has 12 amino acids. CDR3 amino acids: CASSPVEETQYF. The CDR3 DNA follows: TGTGCCAGCAGCCCTGTCGAAGAGACCCAGTACTTC.

J is TRBJ2-3 and V is TRBV4-1, with a possible D match to TRBD1 (5 bases). This CDR3 has 15 amino acids. Germline V gene data show CDR1 as MGHRA and CDR2 as YSYEKL. The V and J ends lost 2 bases and 3 bases respectively, with 12 bases between them. Here the CDR3 reads CASSQSGLPTDTQYF. The CDR3, as DNA: TGCGCCAGCAGCCAATCAGGGCTACCTACAGATACGCAGTATTTT.

This clone was observed once. The CDR3 sequence is CASERSGSYQPQHF. CDR3 sequence (DNA): TGTGCCAGCGAACGCTCCGGTTCCTATCAGCCCCAGCATTTT. V and J are TRBV18 and TRBJ1-5; D gene unclear. CDR1 and CDR2 from the germline V gene are KGHSH and LQKENI. The V end was cut by 8 bases, the J end by 5 bases, with 16 bases between. The CDR3 spans 14 residues.

V usage is TRBV7-3 and J usage is TRBJ2-7; TRBD1 matches at 8 bases. There are 15 residues in the CDR3. In germline, CDR1 is SGHTA, CDR2 FQGTGA. V trimming: 5 bases; J trimming: 5 bases; junction bases outside the gene matches: 11. Written as DNA, the CDR3 is TGTGCCAGCAGCCCTTGGCAGGGGGCAGTCCACGAGCAGTACTTC. It is translated as CASSPWQGAVHEQYF. Variable domain in full (rest from reference TRBV7-3 and TRBJ2-7): GAGVSQTPSNKVTEKGKYVELRCDPISGHTALYWYRQSLGQGPEFLIYFQGTGAADDSGLPNDRFFAVRPEGSVSTLKIQRTERGDSAVYLCASSPWQGAVHEQYFGPGTRLTVT.

This clone was observed a handful of times. V gene TRBV11-2 combines with J gene TRBJ2-3; D is perhaps TRBD2 (6 bases). The length of the CDR3 is 17 residues. Germline CDR1 and CDR2: SGHAT and FQNNGV. V lost 3 bases and J lost 0, with 16 bases in between. The CDR3 nucleotides are TGTGCCAGCAGCTTGGGCGGGACTGGACTTAGCACAGATACGCAGTATTTT. Translated, it gives CASSLGGTGLSTDTQYF.

V usage is TRBV6-9 and J usage is TRBJ1-1; no reliable D call. CDR1 MNHGY and CDR2 SVAAGI come from the germline V gene. The CDR3 spans 16 residues. V lost 6 bases and J lost 3, with 20 bases in between. CDR3 sequence (DNA): TGTGCCAGCAGCCGAGGAAGGACGTCAAGGGACACTGAAGCTTTCTTT. Encoded protein: CASSRGRTSRDTEAFF.

The genes are TRBV7-3 and TRBJ2-3; D possibly corresponds to TRBD1 (6 bases). V gave up 3 bases and J gave up 2 bases, with 9 bases separating them. CDR1 SGHTA and CDR2 FQGTGA come from the germline V gene. The CDR3 is 14 residues long. CDR3 loop: CASSFGQNTDTQYF. The DNA of the CDR3 is TGTGCCAGCAGCTTTGGACAGAACACAGATACGCAGTATTTT. The variable domain in full, completed from reference TRBV7-3 and TRBJ2-3, reads GAGVSQTPSNKVTEKGKYVELRCDPISGHTALYWYRQSLGQGPEFLIYFQGTGAADDSGLPNDRFFAVRPEGSVSTLKIQRTERGDSAVYLCASSFGQNTDTQYFGPGTRLTVL.

This clone was detected a few times. The rearrangement links TRBV4-3 to TRBJ2-7; D assignment may be TRBD1 or TRBD2 (5 bases each). This CDR3 comprises 14 residues. The V and J ends lost 2 bases and 5 bases respectively, with 13 bases between them. The germline gives CDR1 LGHNA, CDR2 YSLEER. The CDR3 DNA reads as TGCGCCAGCAGCCAAATGGGGATGGGGGACGAGCAGTACTTC. Translating gives CASSQMGMGDEQYF.

V usage is TRBV5-4 and J usage is TRBJ2-3; weak D call: TRBD1 (5 bases). From germline, CDR1 is SGHNT and CDR2 YYREEE (reference sequence). The V end lost 2 bases, the J end lost 1 base, and 5 bases lay between the germline ends. The CDR3 covers 13 residues. The CDR3 is CASSFRGTDTQYF. The DNA for the CDR3 is TGTGCCAGCAGCTTCAGGGGCACAGATACGCAGTATTTT.

The gene calls are TRBV10-3 and TRBJ2-5; TRBD2 is a possible D gene (7 bases). Trimming left V 6 bases short and J 3 bases short, with 26 bases between. CDR1 is ENHRY and CDR2 is SYGVKD in the germline V gene. The length of the CDR3 is 18 residues. The CDR3: CAIRGAIGGGTLKETQYF. The CDR3 nucleotides are TGTGCCATCAGGGGGGCCATCGGGGGAGGGACCCTGAAAGAGACCCAGTACTTC.

The chain uses TRBV5-6 and TRBJ2-1, with a possible D match to TRBD1 (6 bases). Looked up from germline, CDR1 is SGHDT and CDR2 is YYEEEE. The CDR3 extends over 13 amino acids. Between the trimmed V and J ends, which lost 4 bases and 4 bases, there was a span of 9 bases. This CDR3 is CASSTQGYNEQFF. In nucleotides, the CDR3 is TGTGCCAGCAGCACACAGGGTTACAATGAGCAGTTCTTC.

This chain links TRBV6-5 with TRBJ1-2; perhaps TRBD1 as D (6 bases). Germline V CDR1 and CDR2: MNHEY, SVGAGI. CDR3 length: 14 residues. Deletions cut 4 bases from V and 7 bases from J, with 16 bases between. The CDR3 DNA sequence: TGTGCCAGCAGTTGGGGGGACACAGCTGGTGGCTACACCTTC. Translation gives CASSWGDTAGGYTF.